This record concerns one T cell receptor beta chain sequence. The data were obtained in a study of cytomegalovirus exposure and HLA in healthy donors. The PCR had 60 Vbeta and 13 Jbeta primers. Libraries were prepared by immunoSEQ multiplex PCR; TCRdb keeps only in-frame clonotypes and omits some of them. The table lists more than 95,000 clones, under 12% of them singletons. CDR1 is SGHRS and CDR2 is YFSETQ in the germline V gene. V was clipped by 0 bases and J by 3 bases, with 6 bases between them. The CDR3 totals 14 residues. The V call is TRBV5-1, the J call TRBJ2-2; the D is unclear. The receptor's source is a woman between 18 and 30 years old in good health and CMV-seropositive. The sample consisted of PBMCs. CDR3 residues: CASSLATDTGELFF. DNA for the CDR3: TGCGCCAGCAGCTTGGCAACGGACACCGGGGAGCTGTTTTTT.